A single sample is the source of the 28 T cell receptor beta chains below, sequenced in a study of cytomegalovirus exposure and HLA in healthy donors (dated by TCRdb to 2015 to 2018). The library was generated by the immunoSEQ multiplex PCR assay. The multiplex PCR relied on a mix of 60 forward primers for TCR Vbeta segments and 13 reverse primers for TCR Jbeta segments. Not all clones reach the TCRdb copy of this immuneACCESS table, which keeps in-frame sequences only. Checked studies attribute under half of the gap to unresolved V genes and leave the rest unexplained. This sample is represented by 160,000 or so clones; under 90% of them were singletons. About 4.7% of the sample belongs to the ten largest clones. The material sequenced was PBMCs. All receptors derive from a man aged 25 to 40 in good health and CMV-seronegative.

CDR3 sequence reads: CASNRHRDNEKLFF. The CDR3 DNA follows: TGTGCCAGCAATAGACATCGTGATAATGAAAAACTGTTTTTT. The rearrangement uses TRBV28 and TRBJ1-4; D is uncertain. CDR3 length equals 14 residues. Trimming stripped 7 bases from V and 4 bases from J, with 13 bases between. CDR1 is MDHEN and CDR2 is SYDVKM in the germline V gene.

The chain has TRBV4-2 and TRBJ2-1, with TRBD2 matching 7 bases. Germline V gene data show CDR1 as LGHNA and CDR2 as YNFKEQ. CDR3 length: 16 amino acids. Trimming at V came to 5 bases and at J to 1 base, leaving 8 bases not matched to a gene. As DNA, the CDR3 is TGTGCCAGCAGCTTCGCTAGCGGAGTTTCCTACAATGAGCAGTTCTTC. It codes for CASSFASGVSYNEQFF.

This rearrangement joins TRBV27 to TRBJ2-1, with 7 positions matching TRBD2. This CDR3 is 13 amino acids long. Trimming took 3 bases from V and 10 from J; bases not matched to a gene: 6. Per the germline V gene, CDR1 is MNHEY and CDR2 is SMNVEV (reference sequence). The chain's CDR3 is CASSFWEGAEQFF. The CDR3 nucleotides are TGTGCCAGCAGTTTCTGGGAGGGTGCGGAGCAGTTCTTC.

The rearrangement joins TRBV5-6 to TRBJ1-2; no clear D gene. CDR3 length: 11 amino acids. CDR1 is SGHDT, CDR2 YYEEEE, per germline. Between the trimmed V and J ends, which lost 8 bases and 5 bases, there was a span of 10 bases. The DNA of the CDR3 is TGTGCCAGTGCGGGAGCGTATGGCTACACCTTC. It specifies CASAGAYGYTF.

The chain uses TRBV9 and TRBJ1-6; TRBD1 aligns across 8 bases. The germline V gene encodes CDR1 SGDLS and CDR2 YYNGEE. With V trimmed by 3 bases and J by 5 bases, 1 base remained unmatched. The CDR3 is 14 residues long. The chain's CDR3 is CASSGTGNNSPLHF. In DNA, the CDR3 is TGTGCCAGCAGCGGGACAGGGAATAATTCACCCCTCCACTTT.

The rearrangement joins TRBV11-2 to TRBJ1-5, with D tentatively TRBD1 (5 bases). From germline, CDR1 is SGHAT and CDR2 FQNNGV. The V end was cut by 2 bases, the J end by 11 bases, with 19 bases between. The CDR3 loop spans 15 amino acids. The CDR3 sequence is CASSLSPGRVGAQHF. The CDR3, as DNA: TGTGCCAGCAGCTTAAGTCCGGGCAGGGTAGGGGCCCAGCATTTT. Drawing the rest from reference TRBV11-2 and TRBJ1-5, the complete variable domain is EAGVAQSPRYKIIEKRQSVAFWCNPISGHATLYWYQQILGQGPKLLIQFQNNGVVDDSQLPKDRFSAERLKGVDSTLKIQPAKLEDSAVYLCASSLSPGRVGAQHFGDGTRLSIL.

V usage is TRBV12-5 and J usage is TRBJ2-3, with 8 bases identical to TRBD2. Germline CDR1 LGHNT, CDR2 FRNRAP. The CDR3 spans 14 residues. V trimming: 3 bases; J trimming: 8 bases; junction bases outside the gene matches: 7. Here the CDR3 reads CASGLATSGGTQYF. The CDR3, as DNA: TGTGCTAGTGGTTTAGCAACGAGCGGGGGTACGCAGTATTTT.

The V call is TRBV30, the J call TRBJ1-2, with D uncertain. The CDR3 sequence is 15 residues long. The V and J ends lost 4 bases and 6 bases respectively, with 21 bases between them. Germline V gene sequence: CDR1 GTSNPN, CDR2 SVGIG (reference sequence). The CDR3 protein is CAWTLLREPDNGYTF. As DNA, the CDR3 is TGTGCCTGGACCCTGCTACGGGAGCCCGACAATGGCTACACCTTC.

V gene TRBV7-8 combines with J gene TRBJ2-2, with D tentatively TRBD2 (5 bases). Trimming removed 0 bases from V and 4 bases from J, with 12 bases in between. The CDR3 spans 16 residues. From germline, CDR1 is SGHVS and CDR2 FQNEAQ. CDR3 region: CASSLAGAGGTGELFF. The CDR3 bases are TGTGCCAGCAGCTTAGCAGGCGCGGGTGGCACCGGGGAGCTGTTTTTT.

The rearrangement links TRBV11-3 to TRBJ1-3, with unresolved D. CDR1 is SGHNT, CDR2 YENEEA, per germline. The CDR3 is made up of 15 amino acids. The ends were cut back, 1 base at V and 3 bases at J, with 10 bases in the middle. CDR3 sequence: CASSLAPGFGNTIYF. The CDR3 nucleotides are TGTGCCAGCAGCTTAGCTCCCGGGTTTGGAAACACCATATATTTT.

V usage is TRBV11-2 and J usage is TRBJ2-2, with D unclear. This CDR3 has 15 amino acids. Trimming shortened V by 1 base and J by 3 bases, and 9 bases separated the two germline ends. Germline CDR1 reads SGHAT; CDR2 reads FQNNGV. CDR3 coding DNA: TGTGCCAGCAGCTTAGTCGCGGTTTACACCGGGGAGCTGTTTTTT. Translating gives CASSLVAVYTGELFF.

This clone came up a few times. Here the CDR3 reads CASRPRGVQGTYF. CDR3 bases: TGTGCCAGCCGTCCGCGAGGGGTTCAGGGGACCTACTTC. The chain has TRBV2 and TRBJ2-7; TRBD1 is a possible D gene (6 bases). The CDR3 is 13 amino acids. V was pared by 8 bases and J by 13 bases, with 24 bases between. Looked up from germline, CDR1 is SNHLY and CDR2 is FYNNEI. The whole variable domain, filled in from reference TRBV2 and TRBJ2-7, reads EPEVTQTPSHQVTQMGQEVILRCVPISNHLYFYWYRQILGQKVEFLVSFYNNEISEKSEIFDDQFSVERPDGSNFTLKIRSTKLEDSAMYFCASRPRGVQGTYFGPGTRLTVT.

This chain connects TRBV13 to TRBJ2-3; 8 positions match TRBD2. The V segment lost 4 bases and the J segment 4 bases; nucleotides outside the gene matches: 7. CDR1 and CDR2 (germline): PRHDT, FYEKMQ (reference sequence). The CDR3 loop spans 15 amino acids. CDR3: CASSSFSGGADTQYF. The CDR3 DNA is TGTGCCAGCAGCTCGTTCAGCGGGGGAGCAGATACGCAGTATTTT.

The rearrangement uses TRBV19 and TRBJ2-2; D may be TRBD1 (6 bases). The V end was cut by 9 bases, the J end by 8 bases, with 22 bases between. Germline CDR1 is LNHDA and CDR2 is SQIVND (reference sequence). The CDR3 contains 15 residues. This chain's CDR3 is CASWPGTRGWGELFF. CDR3 DNA sequence: TGTGCCAGCTGGCCTGGGACAAGGGGATGGGGGGAGCTGTTTTTT.

This chain uses TRBV30 with TRBJ2-1; D perhaps matches TRBD2 (5 bases). The CDR3 contains 16 residues. Trimming stripped 0 bases from V and 9 bases from J, with 21 bases between. Germline V gene data show CDR1 as GTSNPN and CDR2 as SVGIG (reference sequence). The CDR3 DNA sequence: TGTGCCTGGAGTGTACGTTCCTTGAAATGGGAGATTGAGCAGTTCTTC. As protein: CAWSVRSLKWEIEQFF. The whole variable domain, remainder taken from reference TRBV30 and TRBJ2-1, is SQTIHQWPATLVQPVGSPLSLECTVEGTSNPNLYWYRQAAGRGLQLLFYSVGIGQISSEVPQNLSASRPQDRQFILSSKKLLLSDSGFYLCAWSVRSLKWEIEQFFGPGTRLTVL.

The chain has TRBV29-1 and TRBJ2-7, with 8 bases fitting TRBD2. This CDR3 spans 15 amino acids. Germline-derived CDR1 and CDR2 are SQVTM and ANQGSEA. The V gene end was trimmed by 3 bases and the J gene end by 4 bases; junction bases not matched to a gene: 11. The CDR3 DNA is TGCAGCGTTGAGGCCCGGGAGGGCCGGGAATACGAGCAGTACTTC. Protein: CSVEAREGREYEQYF.

The chain combines TRBV19 with TRBJ2-1; 12 bases map to TRBD2. Unmatched junction bases numbered 4, after V lost 8 bases and J lost 5 bases. This CDR3 is 14 amino acids long. CDR1 is LNHDA, CDR2 SQIVND, per germline (reference sequence). CDR3 bases: TGTGCCAGTGCTCCTAGCGGGAGGGACAATGAGCAGTTCTTC. This encodes CASAPSGRDNEQFF.

J is TRBJ1-1 and V is TRBV10-3; 9 bases agree with TRBD1. V shed 7 bases and J 4 bases; nucleotides not matched to a gene: 4. This CDR3 region has 13 residues. Germline CDR1 and CDR2: ENHRY and SYGVKD. CDR3: CAITQTGGTEAFF. The CDR3, as DNA: TGTGCCATCACCCAGACAGGGGGCACTGAAGCTTTCTTT.

The chain employs TRBV7-3 and TRBJ2-3; 8 bases map to TRBD2. V shed 2 bases and J 2 bases; nucleotides not matched to a gene: 9. Per germline, CDR1 SGHTA and CDR2 FQGTGA. CDR3 size: 17 residues. CDR3 loop: CASSLFPIAGHTDTQYF. The DNA of the CDR3 is TGTGCCAGCAGCTTATTCCCAATAGCGGGACACACAGATACGCAGTATTTT. The variable domain in full, completed from reference TRBV7-3 and TRBJ2-3, reads GAGVSQTPSNKVTEKGKYVELRCDPISGHTALYWYRQSLGQGPEFLIYFQGTGAADDSGLPNDRFFAVRPEGSVSTLKIQRTERGDSAVYLCASSLFPIAGHTDTQYFGPGTRLTVL.

The chain combines TRBV7-2 with TRBJ2-1, with 7 bases identical to TRBD1. The germline gives CDR1 SGHTA, CDR2 FQGNSA. Losses at the gene ends were 3 bases for V and 6 bases for J; bases not matched to a gene: 8. The CDR3 length is 15 residues. CDR3 bases: TGTGCCAGCAGCTTCGACAGGGTGAGGGGCAATGAGCAGTTCTTC. Protein: CASSFDRVRGNEQFF.

The rearrangement links TRBV9 to TRBJ1-2; D remains unclear. The CDR3 spans 15 residues. V shed 0 bases and J shed 0 bases, with 9 bases lying between them. The germline V gene has CDR1 SGDLS and CDR2 YYNGEE. CDR3 amino acids: CASSVGSVPNYGYTF. CDR3 coding DNA: TGTGCCAGCAGCGTAGGGTCAGTACCTAACTATGGCTACACCTTC.

V gene TRBV9 combines with J gene TRBJ2-1; 10 bases align to TRBD2. Germline V gene lookup returns CDR1 SGDLS and CDR2 YYNGEE. CDR3 size: 16 residues. After removal of 4 bases from V and 0 bases from J, the junction contained 4 bases not matched to a gene. This chain's CDR3 is CASSLSGGFSYNEQFF. The DNA for the CDR3 is TGTGCCAGCAGCCTTAGCGGGGGGTTCTCCTACAATGAGCAGTTCTTC.

A few counts support this clone. The gene calls are TRBV2 and TRBJ1-2; a weak D match, TRBD1 (5 bases). Germline lookup yields CDR1 SNHLY and CDR2 FYNNEI. The CDR3 is made up of 14 amino acids. Trimming stripped 6 bases from V and 2 bases from J, with 13 bases between. The CDR3 is CASSPFGGNYGYTF. The CDR3 DNA follows: TGTGCCAGCAGCCCATTTGGGGGGAACTATGGCTACACCTTC.

The chain links TRBV7-8 to TRBJ1-2; no clear D. Germline V gives CDR1 SGHVS, CDR2 FQNEAQ. The V and J ends lost 5 bases and 4 bases respectively, with 11 bases between them. The CDR3 runs 13 residues. The CDR3 protein is CASSAAGGYGYTF. CDR3 nucleotides: TGTGCCAGCAGCGCCGCGGGAGGCTATGGCTACACCTTC.

V gene TRBV28 combines with J gene TRBJ1-2; D call uncertain. From germline, CDR1 is MDHEN and CDR2 SYDVKM. The CDR3 length is 16 residues. Trimming stripped 3 bases from V and 7 bases from J, with 21 bases between. Written as DNA, the CDR3 is TGTGCCAGCAGTTTGGATCCTTTGAGAGAGTGGAGTGGCTACACCTTC. Protein sequence: CASSLDPLREWSGYTF.

A few counts support this clone. Within the sample, other DNA sequences also encode this same CDR3. This chain joins TRBV9 and TRBJ2-5, with 13 bases fitting TRBD2. The CDR3 length is 16 residues. CDR1 and CDR2 (germline): SGDLS, YYNGEE. J was trimmed by 4 bases and V by 0 bases; bases with no gene match: 3. The CDR3 DNA reads TGTGCCAGCAGCGTAGAACTAGCGGGGGGGAGAGAGACCCAGTACTTC. Protein sequence: CASSVELAGGRETQYF.

This chain links TRBV6-5 with TRBJ2-5; 7 bases are shared with TRBD2. V lost 6 bases, J lost 3 bases, and 4 bases stayed unmatched. This CDR3 contains 13 residues. Per germline, CDR1 MNHEY and CDR2 SVGAGI. The CDR3 coding sequence is TGTGCCAGCAGCTGGGGGGGGAAAGAGACCCAGTACTTC. The encoded protein is CASSWGGKETQYF.

This chain uses TRBV5-1 with TRBJ1-2; TRBD1 agrees at 7 bases. The CDR3 has 13 amino acids. With 4 bases clipped from V and 8 bases from J, the junction kept 8 bases outside the gene matches. The germline V gene encodes CDR1 SGHRS and CDR2 YFSETQ. The DNA for the CDR3 is TGCGCCAGCAGCCCCGGCACAGGGGAAGGCTACACCTTC. Residues: CASSPGTGEGYTF.